The T cell receptor (beta chain) described here comes from a study of blood T cell repertoires in COVID-19. Study background: The samples span acute and convalescent COVID-19 from the United States, Italy and Spain.

As originally analysed: Amplifying reference gene primers gave estimates of nucleated cell counts. The table came from immunoSEQ multiplex PCR; TCRdb's copy has only in-frame clones and leaves some out. The D gene and trimming were derived from the DNA, and the V and J assignments and clone size from that table. The sample lists approximately 170,000 clones; about 80% were seen once. The germline V gene encodes CDR1 SGHRS and CDR2 YFSETQ. The CDR3 length is 13 residues. V was cut by 2 bases and J by 4 bases, with 9 bases left in between. The clonotype comes from a human donor with acute or convalescent COVID-19. The donor label of this sample is uncertain. The gene calls are TRBV5-1 and TRBJ1-2; D uncertain. The sequenced material came from peripheral blood. CDR3 nucleotide sequence: TGCGCCAGCAGCTTAAGGACTTCCTATGGCTACACCTTC. Translating it yields CASSLRTSYGYTF.